This note documents a single TCR beta chain sequence. Other DNA sequences in this sample translate to the same CDR3. Method: immunoSEQ multiplex PCR; TCRdb's copy keeps in-frame clones and lacks some. This sample carries approximately 1.5 million clones, approximately 98% of them seen once, and the ten largest clones take around 0.45%. This sample is drawn from a study of shared clonotypes between healthy human individuals. The V gene end was trimmed by 3 bases and the J gene end by 0 bases; junction bases not matched to a gene: 2. Germline values: CDR1 SGDLS, CDR2 YYNGEE. The CDR3 covers 15 residues. Partitioning of CD4+ cells yielded a CD45RA+ naive subset and a CD45RA-negative memory subset.

The chain employs TRBV9 and TRBJ2-1, with 8 bases that match TRBD2. The clonotype was recovered from a man between 25 and 39 years old in good health. Sequencing used naive CD4+ T cells sorted from blood. Indicated subset: CD45RA+ positively selected. The CDR3 reads CASSATSGSYNEQFF. In DNA form, the CDR3 reads TGTGCCAGCAGCGCAACTAGCGGCTCCTACAATGAGCAGTTCTTC.